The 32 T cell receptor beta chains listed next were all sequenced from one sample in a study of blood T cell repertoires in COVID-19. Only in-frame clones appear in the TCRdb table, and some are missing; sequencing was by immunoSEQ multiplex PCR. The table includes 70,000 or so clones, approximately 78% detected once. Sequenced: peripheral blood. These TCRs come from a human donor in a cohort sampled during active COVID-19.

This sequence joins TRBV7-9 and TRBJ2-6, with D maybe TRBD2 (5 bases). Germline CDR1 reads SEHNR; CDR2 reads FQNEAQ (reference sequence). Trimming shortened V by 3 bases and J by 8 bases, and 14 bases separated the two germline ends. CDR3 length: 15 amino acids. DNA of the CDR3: TGTGCCAGCAGCTTCGGGGAGCTCCCCTCCAACGTCCTGACTTTC. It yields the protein CASSFGELPSNVLTF.

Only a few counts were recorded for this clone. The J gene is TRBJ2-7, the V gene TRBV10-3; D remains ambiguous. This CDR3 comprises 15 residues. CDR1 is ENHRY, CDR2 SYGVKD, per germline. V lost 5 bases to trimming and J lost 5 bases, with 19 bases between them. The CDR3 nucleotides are TGTGCCATCAGTCACGATCATGCGGTGGTGGACGAGCAGTACTTC. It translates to CAISHDHAVVDEQYF.

The chain's CDR3 is CASSQEVGGSPAGELFF. The CDR3 region has the DNA TGTGCCAGCAGCCAAGAGGTAGGCGGGAGCCCCGCCGGGGAGCTGTTTTTT. The chain carries TRBV3-1 (or the pseudogene TRBV3-2) and TRBJ2-2; 7 nucleotides align to TRBD2. This CDR3 is built from 17 residues. Germline V gives CDR1 LGHDT, CDR2 YNNKEL (reference sequence). V shed 0 bases and J 6 bases; nucleotides not matched to a gene: 10.

CDR3 in amino acids: CASSPRVSPYNEQFF. The CDR3 DNA follows: TGTGCCAGCAGCCCGCGGGTCTCTCCCTACAATGAGCAGTTCTTC. The gene calls are TRBV5-8 and TRBJ2-1; D is perhaps TRBD2 (5 bases). With 4 bases removed from V and 2 bases from J, the gap between germline ends came to 13 bases. Germline CDR1 reads SGHTS; CDR2 reads YDEGEE. The CDR3 sequence is 15 residues long.

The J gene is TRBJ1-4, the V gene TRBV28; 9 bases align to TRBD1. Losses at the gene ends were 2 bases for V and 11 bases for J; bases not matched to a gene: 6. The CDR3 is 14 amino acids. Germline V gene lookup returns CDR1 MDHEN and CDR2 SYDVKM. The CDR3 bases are TGTGCCAGCAGTTTACCGGGACAGGGAGGGAAACTGTTTTTT. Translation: CASSLPGQGGKLFF.

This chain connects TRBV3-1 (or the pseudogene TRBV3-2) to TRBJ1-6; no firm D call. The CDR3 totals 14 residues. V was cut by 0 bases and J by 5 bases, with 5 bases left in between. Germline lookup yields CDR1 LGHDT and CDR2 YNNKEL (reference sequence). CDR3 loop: CASSQEANNSPLHF. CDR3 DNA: TGTGCCAGCAGCCAAGAAGCAAATAATTCACCCCTCCACTTT.

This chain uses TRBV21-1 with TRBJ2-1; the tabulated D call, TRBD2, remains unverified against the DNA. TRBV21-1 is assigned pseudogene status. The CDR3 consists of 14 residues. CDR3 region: CASSDSSGHNEQFF. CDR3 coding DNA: TGTGCCAGCAGTGACTCTAGCGGACACAATGAGCAGTTCTTC.

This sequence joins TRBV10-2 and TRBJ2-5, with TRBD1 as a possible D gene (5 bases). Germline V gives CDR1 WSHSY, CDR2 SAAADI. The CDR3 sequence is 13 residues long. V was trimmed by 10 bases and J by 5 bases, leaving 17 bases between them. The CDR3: CATKTPGLETQYF. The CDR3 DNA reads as TGCGCCACAAAAACCCCAGGGTTGGAGACCCAGTACTTC.

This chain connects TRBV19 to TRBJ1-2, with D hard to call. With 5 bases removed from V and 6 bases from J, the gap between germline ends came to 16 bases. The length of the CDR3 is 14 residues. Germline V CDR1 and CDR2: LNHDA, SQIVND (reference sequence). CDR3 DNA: TGTGCCAGTAGTCAGACTTACCCCGGGGATGGCTACACCTTC. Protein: CASSQTYPGDGYTF.

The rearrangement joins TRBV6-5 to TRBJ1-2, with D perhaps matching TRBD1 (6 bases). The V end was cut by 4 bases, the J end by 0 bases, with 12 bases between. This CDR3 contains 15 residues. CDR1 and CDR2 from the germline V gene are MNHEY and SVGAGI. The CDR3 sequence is CASSSSGTTNYGYTF. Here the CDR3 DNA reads TGTGCCAGCAGTTCTTCCGGGACAACTAACTATGGCTACACCTTC.

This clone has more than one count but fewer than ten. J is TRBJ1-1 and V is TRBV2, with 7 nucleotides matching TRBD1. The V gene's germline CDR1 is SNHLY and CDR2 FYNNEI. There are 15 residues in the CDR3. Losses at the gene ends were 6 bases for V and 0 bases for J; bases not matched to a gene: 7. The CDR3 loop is CASSEGQRMNTEAFF. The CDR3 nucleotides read TGTGCCAGCAGCGAGGGACAGCGCATGAACACTGAAGCTTTCTTT.

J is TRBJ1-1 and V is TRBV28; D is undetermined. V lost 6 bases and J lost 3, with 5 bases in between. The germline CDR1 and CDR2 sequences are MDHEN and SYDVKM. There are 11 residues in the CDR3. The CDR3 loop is CASSRDTEAFF. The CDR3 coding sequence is TGTGCCAGCAGCCGGGACACTGAAGCTTTCTTT.

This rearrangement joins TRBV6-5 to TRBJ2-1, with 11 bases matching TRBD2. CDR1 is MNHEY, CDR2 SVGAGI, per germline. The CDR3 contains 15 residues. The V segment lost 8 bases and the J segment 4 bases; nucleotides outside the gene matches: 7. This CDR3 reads CASPQASGGYNEQFF. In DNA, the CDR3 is TGTGCCAGCCCCCAGGCTAGCGGGGGGTACAATGAGCAGTTCTTC.

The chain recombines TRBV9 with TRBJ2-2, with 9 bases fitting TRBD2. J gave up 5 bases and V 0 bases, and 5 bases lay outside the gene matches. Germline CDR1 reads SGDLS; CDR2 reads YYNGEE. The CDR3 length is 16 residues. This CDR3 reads CASSVGGLASTGELFF. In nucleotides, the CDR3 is TGTGCCAGCAGCGTAGGCGGACTAGCGAGTACCGGGGAGCTGTTTTTT. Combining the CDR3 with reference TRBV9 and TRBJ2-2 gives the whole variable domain DSGVTQTPKHLITATGQRVTLRCSPRSGDLSVYWYQQSLDQGLQFLIQYYNGEERAKGNILERFSAQQFPDLHSELNLSSLELGDSALYFCASSVGGLASTGELFFGEGSRLTVL.

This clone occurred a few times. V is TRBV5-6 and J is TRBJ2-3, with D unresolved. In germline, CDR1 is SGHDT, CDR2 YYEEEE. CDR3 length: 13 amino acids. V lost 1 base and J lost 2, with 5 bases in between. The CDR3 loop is CASSLINTDTQYF. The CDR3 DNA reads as TGTGCCAGCAGCTTGATCAACACAGATACGCAGTATTTT.

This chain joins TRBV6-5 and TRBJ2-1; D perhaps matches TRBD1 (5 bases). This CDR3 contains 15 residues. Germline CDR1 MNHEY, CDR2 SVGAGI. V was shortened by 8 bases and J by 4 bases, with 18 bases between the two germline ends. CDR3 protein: CASYEISGPYNEQFF. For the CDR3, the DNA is TGTGCCAGCTACGAGATCTCAGGGCCTTACAATGAGCAGTTCTTC.

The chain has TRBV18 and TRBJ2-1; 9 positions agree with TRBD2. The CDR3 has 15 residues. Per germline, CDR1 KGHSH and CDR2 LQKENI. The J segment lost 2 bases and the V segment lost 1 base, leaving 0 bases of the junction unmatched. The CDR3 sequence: CASSPLAGAYNEQFF. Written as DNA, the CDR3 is TGTGCCAGCTCACCACTAGCGGGAGCCTACAATGAGCAGTTCTTC.

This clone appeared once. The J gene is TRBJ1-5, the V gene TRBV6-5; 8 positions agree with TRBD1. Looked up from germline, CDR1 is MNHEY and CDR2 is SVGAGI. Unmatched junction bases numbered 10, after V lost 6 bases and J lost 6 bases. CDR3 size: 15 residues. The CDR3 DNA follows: TGTGCCAGCAGAGGGACAGGCGGGTTTAGTCAGCCCCAGCATTTT. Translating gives CASRGTGGFSQPQHF.

Written as DNA, the CDR3 is TGCGCCAGCAGCTTTGGGGCGGGAAGCTCCTACGAGCAGTACTTC. As protein: CASSFGAGSSYEQYF. The chain joins TRBV5-1 to TRBJ2-7, with D tentatively TRBD2 (6 bases). The CDR3 has 15 amino acids. Germline assignment: CDR1 SGHRS and CDR2 YFSETQ. V lost 2 bases and J 0 bases, leaving 12 bases between the germline ends.

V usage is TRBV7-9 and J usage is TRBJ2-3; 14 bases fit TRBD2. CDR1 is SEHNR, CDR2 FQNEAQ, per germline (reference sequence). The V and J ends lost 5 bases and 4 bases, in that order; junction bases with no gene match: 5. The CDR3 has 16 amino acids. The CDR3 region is CASSPTGLAGADTQYF. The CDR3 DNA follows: TGTGCCAGCAGCCCGACGGGACTAGCGGGAGCAGATACGCAGTATTTT.

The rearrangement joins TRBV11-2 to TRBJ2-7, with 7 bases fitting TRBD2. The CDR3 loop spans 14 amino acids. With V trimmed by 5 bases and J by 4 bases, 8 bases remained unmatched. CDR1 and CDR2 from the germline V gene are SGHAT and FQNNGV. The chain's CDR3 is CASSALSGWYEQYF. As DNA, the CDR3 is TGTGCCAGCAGCGCGCTTAGCGGGTGGTACGAGCAGTACTTC.

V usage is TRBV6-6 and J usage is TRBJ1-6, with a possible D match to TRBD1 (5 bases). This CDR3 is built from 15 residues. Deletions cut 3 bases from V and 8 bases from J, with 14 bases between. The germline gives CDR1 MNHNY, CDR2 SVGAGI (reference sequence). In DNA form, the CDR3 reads TGTGCCAGCAGTTATCCAGGGTCGGATGATTCACCCCTCCACTTT. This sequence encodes CASSYPGSDDSPLHF.

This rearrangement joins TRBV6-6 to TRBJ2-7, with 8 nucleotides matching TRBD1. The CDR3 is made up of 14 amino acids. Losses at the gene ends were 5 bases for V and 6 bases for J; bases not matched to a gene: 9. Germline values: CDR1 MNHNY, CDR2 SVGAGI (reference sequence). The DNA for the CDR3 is TGTGCCAGCAGTCTTACAGGGGGTAAGGGCGAGCAGTACTTC. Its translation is CASSLTGGKGEQYF.

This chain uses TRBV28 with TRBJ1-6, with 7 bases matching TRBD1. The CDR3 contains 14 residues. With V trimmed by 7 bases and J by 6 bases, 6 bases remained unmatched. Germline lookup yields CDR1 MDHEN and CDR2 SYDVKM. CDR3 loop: CASTSGQSNSPLHF. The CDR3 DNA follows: TGTGCCAGCACCTCGGGACAGAGTAATTCACCCCTCCACTTT.

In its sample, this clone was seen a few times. Here the CDR3 reads CATSRGQGMSPLHF. For the CDR3, the DNA is TGTGCCACCAGCAGAGGACAGGGGATGTCACCCCTCCACTTT. This chain connects TRBV15 to TRBJ1-6, with TRBD1 matching 8 bases. The CDR3 has 14 amino acids. V dropped 1 base and J dropped 10; count of bases not matched to a gene: 3. CDR1 is LNHNV, CDR2 YYDKDF, per germline (reference sequence).

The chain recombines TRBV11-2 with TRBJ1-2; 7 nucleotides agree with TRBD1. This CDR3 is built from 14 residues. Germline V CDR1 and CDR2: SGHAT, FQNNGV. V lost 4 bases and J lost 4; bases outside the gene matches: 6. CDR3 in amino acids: CASSSETGTYGYTF. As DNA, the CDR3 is TGTGCCAGCAGCTCAGAGACAGGGACCTATGGCTACACCTTC. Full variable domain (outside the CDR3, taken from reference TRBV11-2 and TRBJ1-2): EAGVAQSPRYKIIEKRQSVAFWCNPISGHATLYWYQQILGQGPKLLIQFQNNGVVDDSQLPKDRFSAERLKGVDSTLKIQPAKLEDSAVYLCASSSETGTYGYTFGSGTRLTVV.

DNA of the CDR3: TGTGCCAGCACCCCACGTCCGGACAGCGACTATGGCTACACCTTC. Residues: CASTPRPDSDYGYTF. The chain is built from TRBV7-2 and TRBJ1-2, with D tentatively TRBD1 (6 bases). Trimming took off 7 bases at V and 3 bases at J, with 18 bases between the two ends. Germline CDR1 is SGHTA and CDR2 is FQGNSA. The CDR3 is 15 amino acids.

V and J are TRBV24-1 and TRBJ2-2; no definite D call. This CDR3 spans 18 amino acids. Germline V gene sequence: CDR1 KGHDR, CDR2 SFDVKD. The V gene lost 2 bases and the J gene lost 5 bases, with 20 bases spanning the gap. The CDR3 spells CATSDSSEESLRTGELFF. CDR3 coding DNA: TGTGCCACCAGTGATTCCTCAGAGGAATCACTTCGGACCGGGGAGCTGTTTTTT.

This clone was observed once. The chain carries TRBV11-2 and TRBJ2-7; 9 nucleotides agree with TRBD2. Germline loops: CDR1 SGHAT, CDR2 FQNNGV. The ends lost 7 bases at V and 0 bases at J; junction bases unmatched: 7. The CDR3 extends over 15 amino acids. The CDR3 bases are TGTGCCAGCACCCCTCTAGCGGGATTCTCCTACGAGCAGTACTTC. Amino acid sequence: CASTPLAGFSYEQYF.

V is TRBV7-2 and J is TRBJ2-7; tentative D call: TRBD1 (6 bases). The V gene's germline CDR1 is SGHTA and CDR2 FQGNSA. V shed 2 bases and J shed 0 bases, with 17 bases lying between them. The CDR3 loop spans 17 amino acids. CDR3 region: CASSLRLGAGNSYEQYF. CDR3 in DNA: TGTGCCAGCAGCTTACGATTGGGGGCTGGGAACTCCTACGAGCAGTACTTC.

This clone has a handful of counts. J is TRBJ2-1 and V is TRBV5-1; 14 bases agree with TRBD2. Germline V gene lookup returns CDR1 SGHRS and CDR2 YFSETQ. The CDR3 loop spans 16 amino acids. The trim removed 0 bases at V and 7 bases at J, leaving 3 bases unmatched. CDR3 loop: CASSLEGTSGRNEQFF. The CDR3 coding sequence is TGCGCCAGCAGCTTGGAGGGGACTAGCGGGAGAAATGAGCAGTTCTTC.

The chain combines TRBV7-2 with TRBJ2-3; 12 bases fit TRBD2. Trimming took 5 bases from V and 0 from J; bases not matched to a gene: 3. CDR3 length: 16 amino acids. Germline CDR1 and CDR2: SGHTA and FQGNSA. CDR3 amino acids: CASSLTSGRSTDTQYF. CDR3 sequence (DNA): TGTGCCAGCAGCCTAACTAGCGGGAGGAGCACAGATACGCAGTATTTT.